The sequence of this T cell receptor beta chain was determined in a study of OX40 agonist ivuxolimab in advanced cancers. Judged by abundance, this clone is medium-sized. Germline values: CDR1 MGHRA, CDR2 YSYEKL. The V segment lost 3 bases and the J segment 3 bases; nucleotides outside the gene matches: 9. The CDR3 runs 17 residues. TCRdb's copy holds only in-frame clones and misses some; the assay was immunoSEQ multiplex PCR. The sample carries 45,000 to 60,000 clones, approximately 80% recorded once. J is TRBJ2-1 and V is TRBV4-1, with TRBD1 identical over 9 bases. Sequencing was performed on CD4+ or CD8+ T cells sorted from blood, taken in a trial of the OX40 agonist ivuxolimab. This receptor was obtained from an adult with an advanced solid tumor such as melanoma, head and neck, liver or kidney cancer. In DNA, the CDR3 is TGCGCCAGCAGCCAGTTACCGGGACAGGGTAGCTACAATGAGCAGTTCTTC. Translation gives CASSQLPGQGSYNEQFF.